The text below deals with one TCR beta chain. Its antigen is currently unknown. Between the trimmed V and J ends, which lost 0 bases and 6 bases, there was a span of 11 bases. This CDR3 comprises 14 residues. The germline CDR1 and CDR2 sequences are MNHEY and SVGAGI. The sample comes from a study of OX40 agonist ivuxolimab in advanced cancers. On the study more broadly: Dose-escalation patients had hepatocellular carcinoma, melanoma, renal cell or head and neck cancer. Study-wide findings and caveats: People who partly responded at 0.1-3.0 mg/kg had some of the least clonal expansion seen. In CD8+ T cells, expanded clones were on average more numerous than in CD4+. No determination was made of the antigen specificity of the expanded peripheral T cells.

Sequencing was performed with immunoSEQ multiplex PCR; in TCRdb, only in-frame clones are kept and a portion is missing. The sample gives around 60,000 clones, 65% to 80% of which show up once; about 6% is in the top ten. The chain uses TRBV6-5 and TRBJ1-1; TRBD1 is a possible D gene (5 bases). The sequence was collected from an adult with an advanced solid tumor such as melanoma, head and neck, liver or kidney cancer. Source: CD4+ or CD8+ T cells sorted from blood, taken in a trial of the OX40 agonist ivuxolimab. The CDR3 protein is CASSYSRGVAEAFF. For the CDR3, the DNA is TGTGCCAGCAGTTACTCGAGGGGAGTGGCTGAAGCTTTCTTT.